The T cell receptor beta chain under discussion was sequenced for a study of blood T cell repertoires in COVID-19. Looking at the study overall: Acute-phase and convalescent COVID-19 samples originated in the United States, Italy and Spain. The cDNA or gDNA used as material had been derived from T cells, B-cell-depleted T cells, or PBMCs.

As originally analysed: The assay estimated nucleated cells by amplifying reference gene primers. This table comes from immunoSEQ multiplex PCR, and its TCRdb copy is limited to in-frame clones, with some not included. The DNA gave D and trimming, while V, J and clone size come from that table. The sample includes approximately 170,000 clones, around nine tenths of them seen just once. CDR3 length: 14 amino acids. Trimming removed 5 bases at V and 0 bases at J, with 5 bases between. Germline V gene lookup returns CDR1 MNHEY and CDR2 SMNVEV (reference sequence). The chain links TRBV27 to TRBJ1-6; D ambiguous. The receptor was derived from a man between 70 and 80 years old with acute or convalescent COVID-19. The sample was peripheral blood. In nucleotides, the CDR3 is TGTGCCAGCAGTGTAAACTCCTATAATTCACCCCTCCACTTT. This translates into CASSVNSYNSPLHF.